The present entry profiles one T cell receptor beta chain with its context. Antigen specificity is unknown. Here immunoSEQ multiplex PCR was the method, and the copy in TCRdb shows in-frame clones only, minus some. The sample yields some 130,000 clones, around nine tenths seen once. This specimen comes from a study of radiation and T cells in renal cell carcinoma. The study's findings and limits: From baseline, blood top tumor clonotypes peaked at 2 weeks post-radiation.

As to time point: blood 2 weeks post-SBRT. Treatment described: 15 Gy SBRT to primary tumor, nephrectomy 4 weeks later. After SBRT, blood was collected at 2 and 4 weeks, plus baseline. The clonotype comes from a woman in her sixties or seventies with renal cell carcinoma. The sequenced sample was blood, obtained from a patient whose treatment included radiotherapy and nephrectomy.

This CDR3 reads CASRTQGEKQETQYF. In DNA form, the CDR3 reads TGTGCCAGCAGGACACAGGGGGAAAAACAAGAGACCCAGTACTTC. The chain couples TRBV28 to TRBJ2-5; 8 bases agree with TRBD1. CDR3 size: 15 residues. V lost 6 bases, J lost 2 bases, and 8 bases stayed unmatched. CDR1 MDHEN and CDR2 SYDVKM come from the germline V gene.